The 15 T cell receptor beta chains listed next were all sequenced from one sample in a study of blood T cell repertoires in COVID-19. Method: immunoSEQ multiplex PCR; TCRdb's copy keeps in-frame clones and lacks some. The table has 65,000 to 85,000 clones, around three quarters seen once; the top ten hold over 5.5%. The sequenced sample consisted of peripheral blood. Source of these receptors: a man aged 45-60 years with active or convalescent COVID-19.

The J gene is TRBJ2-7, the V gene TRBV4-1; 7 positions match TRBD1. Germline V lookup: CDR1 MGHRA, CDR2 YSYEKL. V was clipped by 3 bases and J by 4 bases; unmatched bases: 9. The CDR3 loop spans 15 amino acids. The CDR3 reads CASSQRQGAEYEQYF. The CDR3, as DNA: TGCGCCAGCAGCCAGCGACAGGGAGCGGAATACGAGCAGTACTTC.

The chain links TRBV11-2 to TRBJ2-1, with D tentatively TRBD1 (6 bases). V was pared by 3 bases and J by 0 bases, with 12 bases between. The germline CDR1 and CDR2 sequences are SGHAT and FQNNGV. The CDR3 spans 16 residues. The chain's CDR3 is CASSFNRDTSYNEQFF. CDR3 DNA: TGTGCCAGCAGCTTTAATCGGGACACCTCCTACAATGAGCAGTTCTTC.

The rearrangement links TRBV19 to TRBJ2-1; maybe TRBD1 (6 bases). The CDR3 loop spans 15 amino acids. From germline, CDR1 is LNHDA and CDR2 SQIVND (reference sequence). Trimming pared 3 bases from V and 4 bases from J, leaving 13 bases between. This CDR3 is CASSIRDTLYNEQFF. The CDR3 DNA reads TGTGCCAGTAGTATCAGGGACACCCTTTACAATGAGCAGTTCTTC.

This clone turned up a few times. The chain links TRBV5-4 to TRBJ2-3; TRBD1 is a possible D gene (6 bases). Germline CDR1 reads SGHNT; CDR2 reads YYREEE (reference sequence). V lost 0 bases to trimming and J lost 3 bases, with 11 bases between them. This CDR3 has 15 residues. The CDR3 region has the DNA TGTGCCAGCAGCTTGGTGGACAGCCGAACAGATACGCAGTATTTT. It specifies CASSLVDSRTDTQYF.

This clone came up a few times. The chain links TRBV30 to TRBJ2-7, with D uncertain. The CDR3 is made up of 14 amino acids. Per the germline V gene, CDR1 is GTSNPN and CDR2 is SVGIG (reference sequence). Trimming took off 1 base at V and 0 bases at J, with 10 bases between the two ends. CDR3 bases: TGTGCCTGGAGTGAAGGCGGTAGCTCCTACGAGCAGTACTTC. Its translation is CAWSEGGSSYEQYF. The whole variable domain, filled in from reference TRBV30 and TRBJ2-7, reads SQTIHQWPATLVQPVGSPLSLECTVEGTSNPNLYWYRQAAGRGLQLLFYSVGIGQISSEVPQNLSASRPQDRQFILSSKKLLLSDSGFYLCAWSEGGSSYEQYFGPGTRLTVT.

This rearrangement joins TRBV11-3 to TRBJ2-1, with D possibly TRBD2 on 6 matching bases. The CDR3 loop spans 13 amino acids. The V and J ends lost 5 bases and 6 bases respectively, with 11 bases between them. CDR1 and CDR2 (germline): SGHNT, YENEEA. CDR3 DNA sequence: TGTGCCAGCAGCGCCCGGGGGACCAATGAGCAGTTCTTC. It specifies CASSARGTNEQFF.

This chain joins TRBV20-1 and TRBJ2-5; 8 positions agree with TRBD1. With 3 bases clipped from V and 2 bases from J, the junction kept 8 bases outside the gene matches. CDR3 length: 15 residues. Germline CDR1 and CDR2: DFQATT and SNEGSKA (reference sequence). CDR3 region: CSASPTRTGQETQYF. In DNA, the CDR3 is TGCAGTGCTAGTCCGACGAGGACAGGGCAAGAGACCCAGTACTTC.

The rearrangement uses TRBV5-1 and TRBJ2-3; 7 nucleotides agree with TRBD1. Germline CDR1 reads SGHRS; CDR2 reads YFSETQ. CDR3 length equals 15 residues. With 0 bases clipped from V and 6 bases from J, the junction kept 7 bases outside the gene matches. The CDR3 loop reads CASSLVQGSGDTQYF. CDR3 nucleotide sequence: TGCGCCAGCAGCTTGGTACAGGGGAGCGGTGATACGCAGTATTTT.

The gene calls are TRBV18 and TRBJ2-1, with TRBD2 matching over 14 bases. V lost 9 bases to trimming and J lost 5 bases; unmatched junction nucleotides: 6. This CDR3 is 15 amino acids long. Per germline, CDR1 KGHSH and CDR2 LQKENI. The CDR3 DNA reads as TGTGCCAGTTTACCGGGACTAGCGGGGGACAATGAGCAGTTCTTC. This gives the protein CASLPGLAGDNEQFF. The variable domain in full, completed from reference TRBV18 and TRBJ2-1, reads NAGVMQNPRHLVRRRGQEARLRCSPMKGHSHVYWYRQLPEEGLKFMVYLQKENIIDESGMPKERFSAEFPKEGPSILRIQQVVRGDSAAYFCASLPGLAGDNEQFFGPGTRLTVL.

The DNA of the CDR3 is TGTGCCAGCAGAACCGACAGGGAAGGAATTTTAGAAAAACTGTTTTTT. Protein product: CASRTDREGILEKLFF. J is TRBJ1-4 and V is TRBV6-6; 7 nucleotides match TRBD1. Looked up from germline, CDR1 is MNHNY and CDR2 is SVGAGI (reference sequence). The V gene end was trimmed by 6 bases and the J gene end by 8 bases; junction bases not matched to a gene: 15. The CDR3 length is 16 residues.

This chain connects TRBV4-1 to TRBJ1-5; D remains unclear. Germline CDR1 MGHRA, CDR2 YSYEKL. Trimming left V 1 base short and J 0 bases short, with 10 bases between. The CDR3 is 16 residues long. This CDR3 reads CASSQVSMASNQPQHF. CDR3 coding DNA: TGCGCCAGCAGCCAAGTTTCGATGGCTAGCAATCAGCCCCAGCATTTT.

V and J are TRBV5-1 and TRBJ2-3, with 8 nucleotides matching TRBD2. V lost 0 bases and J lost 7; bases outside the gene matches: 16. The CDR3 is 18 amino acids. The germline V gene has CDR1 SGHRS and CDR2 YFSETQ. CDR3 sequence: CASSLASGGRGGPNTQYF. CDR3 nucleotide sequence: TGCGCCAGCAGCTTGGCCTCGGGAGGACGGGGGGGCCCGAATACGCAGTATTTT.

CDR3 sequence (DNA): TGTGCCAGCAGCCCGGGACAGGGGAATTTAGCCAAAAACATTCAGTACTTC. Amino acids: CASSPGQGNLAKNIQYF. The rearrangement links TRBV11-2 to TRBJ2-4; 10 nucleotides agree with TRBD1. The length of the CDR3 is 17 residues. V lost 5 bases, J lost 0 bases, and 7 bases stayed unmatched. The germline V gene encodes CDR1 SGHAT and CDR2 FQNNGV.

There are a few counts of this clone. A junction end diverges from the germline sequence, so it may reflect a read error. The chain employs TRBV7-7 and TRBJ2-7; tentative D call: TRBD1 (6 bases). The CDR3 consists of 16 residues. CDR1 is SSHAT and CDR2 is FNYEAQ in the germline V gene (reference sequence). CDR3 bases: TGTGCTAGCAGCTTAGTCCCCAGGGACACGACCTACGAGCAGTACTTC. It translates to CASSLVPRDTTYEQYF.

In its sample, this clone was seen a few times. The chain combines TRBV30 with TRBJ1-1; D remains unclear. CDR3 length: 13 amino acids. Per the germline V gene, CDR1 is GTSNPN and CDR2 is SVGIG (reference sequence). Trimming took off 3 bases at V and 0 bases at J, with 8 bases between the two ends. This chain's CDR3 is CAWSRGMNTEAFF. CDR3 bases: TGTGCCTGGAGCCGGGGTATGAACACTGAAGCTTTCTTT.